One sample yielded the 23 T cell receptor beta chains listed below, sequenced in a study of blood T cell repertoires in COVID-19. The repertoire was sequenced with immunoSEQ multiplex PCR; TCRdb's copy has only in-frame clones and lacks some. The sample records roughly 300,000 clones, 80% to 90% being singletons. Specimen: PBMCs or T cells enriched from blood (not recorded which). Receptors were obtained from a woman aged 18-29 years who had recovered from COVID-19.

The rearrangement uses TRBV7-9 and TRBJ2-1; 7 bases map to TRBD2. Germline V gene data show CDR1 as SEHNR and CDR2 as FQNEAQ (reference sequence). The CDR3 contains 17 residues. V shed 4 bases and J 4 bases; nucleotides not matched to a gene: 13. The CDR3: CASSSGLAGEWYNEQFF. In DNA, the CDR3 is TGTGCCAGCAGCTCGGGACTGGCGGGAGAGTGGTACAATGAGCAGTTCTTC. Variable domain in full (rest from reference TRBV7-9 and TRBJ2-1): DTGVSQNPRHKITKRGQNVTFRCDPISEHNRLYWYRQTLGQGPEFLTYFQNEAQLEKSRLLSDRFSAERPKGSFSTLEIQRTEQGDSAMYLCASSSGLAGEWYNEQFFGPGTRLTVL.

On this clone itself: Other DNA sequences in this sample translate to the same CDR3. The chain is built from TRBV7-9 and TRBJ1-5; a possible D gene is TRBD1 (5 bases). V dropped 6 bases and J dropped 0 bases, with 9 bases sitting between them. The germline V gene encodes CDR1 SEHNR and CDR2 FQNEAQ (reference sequence). This CDR3 region has 14 residues. CDR3 nucleotides: TGTGCCAGCAGTCCTCAGGGTAGCAATCAGCCCCAGCATTTT. It is translated as CASSPQGSNQPQHF.

The V call is TRBV19, the J call TRBJ1-4, with D tentatively TRBD1 (5 bases). Trimming removed 4 bases from V and 5 bases from J, with 14 bases in between. The CDR3 length is 15 residues. In germline, CDR1 is LNHDA, CDR2 SQIVND (reference sequence). As DNA, the CDR3 is TGTGCCAGTAGTAAGTCCGGGACTGTGAATGAAAAACTGTTTTTT. Its translation is CASSKSGTVNEKLFF.

V and J are TRBV5-1 and TRBJ2-7; 13 bases align to TRBD2. Germline assignment: CDR1 SGHRS and CDR2 YFSETQ. The CDR3 has 19 residues. After removal of 4 bases from V and 5 bases from J, the junction contained 18 bases not matched to a gene. This CDR3 reads CASSRRGVGLAGPRDEQYF. CDR3 sequence (DNA): TGCGCCAGCAGCCGCAGGGGCGTGGGACTAGCGGGGCCCCGGGACGAGCAGTACTTC.

This chain connects TRBV10-3 to TRBJ2-7; no reliable D call. CDR3 length: 13 residues. From germline, CDR1 is ENHRY and CDR2 SYGVKD. V lost 8 bases to trimming and J lost 0 bases, with 11 bases between them. The CDR3 DNA reads as TGTGCCATCGCCGAAGTGAGCTCCTACGAGCAGTACTTC. It is translated as CAIAEVSSYEQYF.

In the case of this clone: The junction does not match germline at one end; this may be a read error. The chain uses TRBV12-3 or TRBV12-4 and TRBJ2-5, with TRBD2 as a possible D gene (5 bases). The CDR3 consists of 11 residues. DNA for the CDR3: TGTGCCAGCAGTTCCCCCCCAGGACTGCACTTC. It specifies CASSSPPGLHF.

Turning to this clone: Other DNA sequences in this specimen translate into the identical CDR3. The chain employs TRBV13 and TRBJ1-1; tentatively, D is TRBD1 (5 bases). V was pared by 2 bases and J by 2 bases, with 9 bases between. The CDR3 is 14 amino acids. Germline values: CDR1 PRHDT, CDR2 FYEKMQ (reference sequence). The CDR3 DNA is TGTGCCAGCAGCTTACGGGGGGTTAACACTGAAGCTTTCTTT. It codes for CASSLRGVNTEAFF.

CDR3 sequence reads: CASSFVGSSYNSPLHF. DNA of the CDR3: TGTGCCAGCAGTTTCGTCGGGAGCTCCTATAATTCACCCCTCCACTTT. This sequence joins TRBV28 and TRBJ1-6; D is unresolved. CDR3 length: 16 amino acids. V dropped 3 bases and J dropped 0 bases, with 9 bases sitting between them. Germline V gene lookup returns CDR1 MDHEN and CDR2 SYDVKM.

The chain is built from TRBV19 and TRBJ1-1; TRBD1 might be the D (5 bases). This CDR3 is 17 amino acids long. Looked up from germline, CDR1 is LNHDA and CDR2 is SQIVND (reference sequence). V lost 4 bases to trimming and J lost 0 bases, with 18 bases between them. CDR3 sequence reads: CASSTLWGGTMNTEAFF. The DNA of the CDR3 is TGTGCCAGTAGTACCCTTTGGGGAGGGACCATGAACACTGAAGCTTTCTTT.

The rearrangement joins TRBV19 to TRBJ1-2; 10 nucleotides agree with TRBD1. CDR1 is LNHDA and CDR2 is SQIVND in the germline V gene (reference sequence). This CDR3 has 15 residues. V shed 1 base and J 7 bases; nucleotides not matched to a gene: 6. The CDR3 sequence: CASSIGSGTGAGYTF. CDR3 DNA sequence: TGTGCCAGTAGTATAGGCTCCGGGACAGGGGCTGGCTACACCTTC.

Points on this clone: Other DNA sequences in this sample translate to the same CDR3. The chain employs TRBV5-1 and TRBJ1-5; 7 nucleotides align to TRBD1. The ends lost 1 base at V and 2 bases at J; junction bases unmatched: 3. The CDR3 consists of 15 residues. Germline V gene lookup returns CDR1 SGHRS and CDR2 YFSETQ. The CDR3 here is CASSLSGGGNQPQHF. As DNA, the CDR3 is TGCGCCAGCAGCTTGTCAGGGGGTGGCAATCAGCCCCAGCATTTT. Using reference TRBV5-1 and TRBJ1-5 for the parts outside the CDR3, the full variable domain is KAGVTQTPRYLIKTRGQQVTLSCSPISGHRSVSWYQQTPGQGLQFLFEYFSETQRNKGNFPGRFSGRQFSNSRSEMNVSTLELGDSALYLCASSLSGGGNQPQHFGDGTRLSIL.

The chain has TRBV9 and TRBJ2-5, with D possibly being TRBD2 (6 bases). Trimming left V 0 bases short and J 2 bases short, with 14 bases between. The CDR3 loop spans 16 amino acids. Germline V gene lookup returns CDR1 SGDLS and CDR2 YYNGEE. DNA of the CDR3: TGTGCCAGCAGCGTAGAATGGAGGGAGCTTCAAGAGACCCAGTACTTC. It specifies CASSVEWRELQETQYF. Using reference TRBV9 and TRBJ2-5 for the parts outside the CDR3, the full variable domain is DSGVTQTPKHLITATGQRVTLRCSPRSGDLSVYWYQQSLDQGLQFLIQYYNGEERAKGNILERFSAQQFPDLHSELNLSSLELGDSALYFCASSVEWRELQETQYFGPGTRLLVL.

This chain uses TRBV29-1 with TRBJ1-1; 8 bases match TRBD1. Germline V CDR1 and CDR2: SQVTM, ANQGSEA. The CDR3 runs to 14 residues. Trimming cost V 6 bases and J 6 bases; bases outside gene matches: 12. The CDR3 DNA is TGCAGCGTGATGCTTAGACAGGGGAGATCTGAAGCTTTCTTT. Translated, it gives CSVMLRQGRSEAFF.

The chain has TRBV7-3 and TRBJ2-1, with TRBD2 matching over 7 bases. CDR1 and CDR2 from the germline V gene are SGHTA and FQGTGA. V lost 4 bases and J lost 7; bases outside the gene matches: 10. The CDR3 consists of 15 residues. Written as DNA, the CDR3 is TGTGCCAGCAGCTCATCCGGGACTACACGGAATGAGCAGTTCTTC. It yields the protein CASSSSGTTRNEQFF.

This chain connects TRBV5-1 to TRBJ1-5, with D unresolved. The V gene lost 0 bases and the J gene lost 0 bases, with 7 bases spanning the gap. This CDR3 comprises 15 residues. Per germline, CDR1 SGHRS and CDR2 YFSETQ. CDR3 region: CASSLEPYSNQPQHF. The CDR3 nucleotides are TGCGCCAGCAGCTTGGAGCCATATAGCAATCAGCCCCAGCATTTT.

This chain uses TRBV27 with TRBJ1-2; D remains ambiguous. The CDR3 contains 13 residues. With 8 bases removed from V and 8 bases from J, the gap between germline ends came to 18 bases. Germline-derived CDR1 and CDR2 are MNHEY and SMNVEV (reference sequence). CDR3 sequence: CASAYEGWRGYTF. The CDR3 DNA reads TGTGCCAGCGCCTATGAGGGTTGGAGAGGCTACACCTTC.

CDR3 sequence (DNA): TGCAGCGTTGAAGGCAAAAGCTTCAGACTAGCGTCCTACAATGAGCAGTTCTTC. Amino acid sequence: CSVEGKSFRLASYNEQFF. This rearrangement joins TRBV29-1 to TRBJ2-1, with TRBD2 matching over 8 bases. Germline V gives CDR1 SQVTM, CDR2 ANQGSEA. V shed 1 base and J 1 base; nucleotides not matched to a gene: 12. CDR3 size: 18 residues.

The chain couples TRBV2 to TRBJ1-1; TRBD1 aligns across 8 bases. After removal of 7 bases from V and 14 bases from J, the junction contained 12 bases not matched to a gene. Germline V gene data show CDR1 as SNHLY and CDR2 as FYNNEI. CDR3 size: 12 residues. The DNA for the CDR3 is TGTGCCAGCACTACAGGGGGGAGAATTCTGTTCTTT. Its translation is CASTTGGRILFF.

This sequence joins TRBV6-5 and TRBJ1-1; the D is unclear. The germline V gene encodes CDR1 MNHEY and CDR2 SVGAGI. The CDR3 contains 13 residues. Trimming shortened V by 6 bases and J by 5 bases, and 13 bases separated the two germline ends. CDR3 nucleotides: TGTGCCAGCAGAGGGCAACCGGGGACTGAAGCTTTCTTT. It encodes CASRGQPGTEAFF.

This chain links TRBV5-1 with TRBJ1-4; tentative D call: TRBD1 (6 bases). This CDR3 spans 13 amino acids. Trimming took off 8 bases at V and 4 bases at J, with 12 bases between the two ends. Germline V gene lookup returns CDR1 SGHRS and CDR2 YFSETQ. CDR3 bases: TGCGCCAGTAGGGACAACATTAATGAAAAACTGTTTTTT. The encoded protein is CASRDNINEKLFF.

The chain combines TRBV29-1 with TRBJ2-3, with TRBD1 identical over 11 bases. The CDR3 is made up of 14 amino acids. Germline V lookup: CDR1 SQVTM, CDR2 ANQGSEA. V shed 6 bases and J 2 bases; nucleotides not matched to a gene: 4. CDR3 sequence reads: CSVEGQGDTDTQYF. As DNA, the CDR3 is TGCAGCGTGGAGGGACAGGGGGACACAGATACGCAGTATTTT.

The chain couples TRBV2 to TRBJ2-2; a weak D match, TRBD1 (5 bases). Trimming stripped 6 bases from V and 0 bases from J, with 14 bases between. The CDR3 is 16 residues long. Germline V lookup: CDR1 SNHLY, CDR2 FYNNEI. The CDR3 DNA reads TGTGCCAGCAGCTATAACCCGGACACGAACACCGGGGAGCTGTTTTTT. This encodes CASSYNPDTNTGELFF.

The chain uses TRBV10-2 and TRBJ2-7; TRBD1 might be the D (5 bases). Germline values: CDR1 WSHSY, CDR2 SAAADI. The CDR3 contains 14 residues. V was pared by 3 bases and J by 5 bases, with 14 bases between. For the CDR3, the DNA is TGCGCCAGCAGTGATTGGGCAGGGTCCCACGAGCAGTACTTC. Translation: CASSDWAGSHEQYF.